The 31 T cell receptor beta chains listed next were all sequenced from one sample in a study of T cells after yellow fever vaccination. Using its own MiXCR run on the 5' RACE reads, TCRdb lists one record per CDR3 protein. The sample holds about 310,000 distinct CDR3 sequences; 3.6% are singletons and the top ten take around a quarter. The source was PBMCs, collected on the day of the yellow fever booster vaccination. The receptors come from a young man who received the YFV17D yellow fever vaccine.

This clonotype occurred many times. The CDR3: CASSLALVANEQFF. DNA for the CDR3: TGTGCCAGCAGCTTGGCTCTTGTAGCTAATGAGCAGTTCTTC. This chain uses TRBV5-5 with TRBJ2-1; D not resolved. CDR1 is SGHKS, CDR2 YYEKEE, per germline (reference sequence). This CDR3 is built from 14 residues. Trimming took off 0 bases at V and 7 bases at J, with 11 bases between the two ends.

The V and J genes are TRBV7-8 and TRBJ2-7, with 8 bases lining up with TRBD1. Germline CDR1 reads SGHVS; CDR2 reads FQNEAQ. V shed 2 bases and J 4 bases; nucleotides not matched to a gene: 7. CDR3 size: 15 residues. The CDR3 bases are TGTGCCAGCAGCTTACCAGACAGGGGAATTTACGAGCAGTACTTC. It encodes CASSLPDRGIYEQYF.

This clonotype was counted many times. In DNA, the CDR3 is TGTGCCAGCAGCTCGCTCAGCGATGAGCAGTTCTTC. Translating gives CASSSLSDEQFF. The gene calls are TRBV5-5 and TRBJ2-1; no reliable D call. Per germline, CDR1 SGHKS and CDR2 YYEKEE (reference sequence). This CDR3 has 12 amino acids. Between the trimmed V and J ends, which lost 3 bases and 8 bases, there was a span of 9 bases.

This clonotype showed up many times. J is TRBJ2-7 and V is TRBV7-9, with D uncertain. CDR3 length: 12 amino acids. Trimming shortened V by 3 bases and J by 5 bases, and 8 bases separated the two germline ends. Germline V lookup: CDR1 SEHNR, CDR2 FQNEAQ (reference sequence). The CDR3: CASSFNWNEQYF. The CDR3, as DNA: TGTGCCAGCAGCTTCAACTGGAACGAGCAGTACTTC.

This clonotype was counted at least ten times. This sequence joins TRBV11-2 and TRBJ2-2; 10 bases line up with TRBD1. Germline CDR1 and CDR2: SGHAT and FQNNGV. The CDR3 is 16 residues long. The V gene end was trimmed by 5 bases and the J gene end by 9 bases; junction bases not matched to a gene: 12. CDR3 nucleotide sequence: TGTGCCAGCAGCCCCGGTCGGGGACAGGGGACCCGGGAGCTGTTTTTT. It is translated as CASSPGRGQGTRELFF.

V usage is TRBV3-1 and J usage is TRBJ2-1; a possible D gene is TRBD2 (6 bases). The V end was cut by 2 bases, the J end by 8 bases, with 19 bases between. This CDR3 is 16 amino acids long. Germline CDR1 LGHDT, CDR2 YNNKEL (reference sequence). The CDR3: CASSQRRGNRPYEQFF. In DNA, the CDR3 is TGTGCCAGCAGCCAACGGCGGGGCAACCGACCCTATGAGCAGTTCTTC.

This clonotype has only a few counts. This chain uses TRBV7-9 with TRBJ1-5; perhaps TRBD1 as D (5 bases). This CDR3 contains 17 residues. Trimming took off 2 bases at V and 3 bases at J, with 17 bases between the two ends. Germline lookup yields CDR1 SEHNR and CDR2 FQNEAQ (reference sequence). The DNA for the CDR3 is TGTGCCAGCAGCTTATCTCGCTGGGACCGGAACAATCAGCCCCAGCATTTT. Its protein product is CASSLSRWDRNNQPQHF.

This clonotype was observed a few times. J is TRBJ2-1 and V is TRBV7-2; 7 positions agree with TRBD1. The germline V gene has CDR1 SGHTA and CDR2 FQGNSA. Trimming cost V 6 bases and J 0 bases; bases outside gene matches: 8. The CDR3 totals 16 residues. The CDR3 protein is CASRPEGGPSYNEQFF. In DNA, the CDR3 is TGTGCCAGCAGGCCGGAAGGGGGCCCCTCCTACAATGAGCAGTTCTTC. The complete variable domain, with remaining parts taken from reference TRBV7-2 and TRBJ2-1, reads GAGVSQSPSNKVTEKGKDVELRCDPISGHTALYWYRQSLGQGLEFLIYFQGNSAPDKSGLPSDRFSAERTGGSVSTLTIQRTQQEDSAVYLCASRPEGGPSYNEQFFGPGTRLTVL.

This clonotype was counted at least ten times. V usage is TRBV5-5 and J usage is TRBJ2-5, with 7 bases matching TRBD2. The CDR3 contains 14 residues. Germline V gives CDR1 SGHKS, CDR2 YYEKEE (reference sequence). J was trimmed by 5 bases and V by 0 bases; bases with no gene match: 4. The CDR3 coding sequence is TGTGCCAGCAGCTTGGATGGTAGCGGGGAGACCCAGTACTTC. This translates into CASSLDGSGETQYF.

This clonotype occurred a few times. The V and J genes are TRBV19 and TRBJ2-3, with D possibly being TRBD2 (6 bases). CDR3 length equals 14 residues. Germline values: CDR1 LNHDA, CDR2 SQIVND (reference sequence). V lost 7 bases, J lost 2 bases, and 13 bases lay in between. DNA for the CDR3: TGTGCCAGTACGGCTAGCGTCGCCACAGATACGCAGTATTTT. Translated, it gives CASTASVATDTQYF.

CDR3 amino acids: CATEGGNTGELFF. The CDR3 nucleotides read TGTGCCACCGAGGGGGGAAACACCGGGGAGCTGTTTTTT. The genes are TRBV24-1 and TRBJ2-2, with D perhaps being TRBD1 or TRBD2 (6 bases each). This CDR3 spans 13 amino acids. In germline, CDR1 is KGHDR, CDR2 SFDVKD. V lost 9 bases and J lost 2, with 9 bases in between.

There are a few counts of this clonotype. The junction departs from germline at one end; a sequencing error may be responsible. The V call is TRBV6-6, the J call TRBJ2-7; 10 nucleotides match TRBD1. Germline CDR1 is MNHNY and CDR2 is SVGAGI (reference sequence). This CDR3 contains 13 residues. The CDR3, as DNA: TGTGCCAGCAGCCGGGACAGGGGTATCGCAGTTAACTTC. Protein product: CASSRDRGIAVNF.

This clonotype was seen repeatedly, ten times or more. CDR3 sequence reads: CASSSQDTQYF. CDR3 in DNA: TGCGCCAGCAGCTCCCAAGATACGCAGTATTTT. This chain connects TRBV5-1 to TRBJ2-3; D remains ambiguous. V dropped 3 bases and J dropped 5 bases, with 4 bases sitting between them. This CDR3 has 11 amino acids. Germline CDR1 is SGHRS and CDR2 is YFSETQ. Variable domain in full (rest from reference TRBV5-1 and TRBJ2-3): KAGVTQTPRYLIKTRGQQVTLSCSPISGHRSVSWYQQTPGQGLQFLFEYFSETQRNKGNFPGRFSGRQFSNSRSEMNVSTLELGDSALYLCASSSQDTQYFGPGTRLTVL.

This clonotype was seen at least ten times. The chain uses TRBV7-2 and TRBJ2-3; 8 bases are shared with TRBD2. This CDR3 comprises 15 residues. V lost 6 bases, J lost 0 bases, and 5 bases stayed unmatched. Germline-derived CDR1 and CDR2 are SGHTA and FQGNSA. The CDR3 loop reads CASSSQRGSTDTQYF. In nucleotides, the CDR3 is TGTGCCAGCAGTTCTCAGCGGGGGAGCACAGATACGCAGTATTTT.

This clonotype was observed a few times. CDR3 sequence: CAWSSPPRGDTGELFF. The CDR3 nucleotides are TGTGCCTGGAGTAGCCCCCCGCGGGGCGACACCGGGGAGCTGTTTTTT. This rearrangement joins TRBV30 to TRBJ2-2; TRBD2 is a possible D gene (6 bases). CDR1 GTSNPN and CDR2 SVGIG come from the germline V gene (reference sequence). V was trimmed by 2 bases and J by 3 bases, leaving 16 bases between them. The CDR3 has 16 residues.

This chain connects TRBV20-1 to TRBJ1-1, with 9 bases matching TRBD1. V dropped 5 bases and J dropped 1; count of bases not matched to a gene: 5. The length of the CDR3 is 14 residues. Looked up from germline, CDR1 is DFQATT and CDR2 is SNEGSKA (reference sequence). The CDR3 region is CSALTGGPNTEAFF. Here the CDR3 DNA reads TGCAGTGCTCTGACAGGGGGGCCGAACACTGAAGCTTTCTTT.

This clonotype was counted only a few times. At one boundary the junction diverges from the germline segment, which might be a read error. This chain joins TRBV24-1 and TRBJ1-5; D unclear. This CDR3 contains 12 residues. The germline gives CDR1 KGHDR, CDR2 SFDVKD. CDR3 sequence: CATSGPGQPQHF. The CDR3 DNA sequence: TGTGCCACGAGTGGCCCGGGGCAGCCCCAGCATTTT.

V usage is TRBV20-1 and J usage is TRBJ2-2, with a tentative D call TRBD1 (6 bases). The V and J ends lost 5 bases and 4 bases respectively, with 8 bases between them. The germline CDR1 and CDR2 sequences are DFQATT and SNEGSKA (reference sequence). CDR3 length: 12 residues. The CDR3, as DNA: TGCAGTGCTTACAGGGTCACCGGGGAGCTGTTTTTT. Amino acid sequence: CSAYRVTGELFF.

This clonotype was counted only a few times. V is TRBV7-2 and J is TRBJ2-5; maybe TRBD2 (5 bases). This CDR3 contains 14 residues. Trimming took 4 bases from V and 3 from J, leaving 12 bases between them. Germline CDR1 is SGHTA and CDR2 is FQGNSA. The CDR3 protein is CASSYGMREETQYF. Written as DNA, the CDR3 is TGTGCCAGCAGCTACGGGATGAGGGAAGAGACCCAGTACTTC.

This clonotype was found many times. The genes are TRBV9 and TRBJ2-3; 8 positions agree with TRBD1. The CDR3 consists of 15 residues. Germline CDR1 and CDR2: SGDLS and YYNGEE. V lost 3 bases, J lost 4 bases, and 7 bases stayed unmatched. The CDR3 DNA reads as TGTGCCAGCAGCGCCCAGGGGGCAAACCCAGATACGCAGTATTTT. Translation: CASSAQGANPDTQYF.

This clonotype has at least ten counts. The rearrangement uses TRBV6-5 and TRBJ1-1, with unresolved D. Germline CDR1 is MNHEY and CDR2 is SVGAGI. V lost 2 bases and J 5 bases, leaving 9 bases between the germline ends. CDR3 length: 13 residues. In nucleotides, the CDR3 is TGTGCCAGCAGTTACCTGCGCTGGACTGAAGCTTTCTTT. It translates to CASSYLRWTEAFF.

This clonotype was picked up many times. CDR3: CASSPGRINQPQHF. DNA of the CDR3: TGTGCCAGCAGTCCGGGCAGGATCAATCAGCCCCAGCATTTT. V and J are TRBV6-5 and TRBJ1-5; no clear D. The CDR3 loop spans 14 amino acids. Trimming removed 5 bases from V and 3 bases from J, with 11 bases in between. Germline assignment: CDR1 MNHEY and CDR2 SVGAGI.

The rearrangement uses TRBV20-1 and TRBJ1-1, with a possible D match to TRBD1 (5 bases). V shed 4 bases and J shed 4 bases, with 16 bases lying between them. CDR3 length equals 14 residues. Germline lookup yields CDR1 DFQATT and CDR2 SNEGSKA (reference sequence). The CDR3 DNA sequence: TGCAGTGCTAAGTGGGGGGGGAGATCCACTGAAGCTTTCTTT. Residues: CSAKWGGRSTEAFF.

The sample holds a few counts of this clonotype. V gene TRBV5-1 combines with J gene TRBJ2-4; 9 bases are a match to TRBD1. Per germline, CDR1 SGHRS and CDR2 YFSETQ. V dropped 4 bases and J dropped 6; count of bases not matched to a gene: 5. This CDR3 is built from 14 residues. Here the CDR3 reads CASSRDREGNIQYF. The CDR3 DNA is TGCGCCAGCAGCCGGGACAGGGAGGGAAACATTCAGTACTTC.

This clonotype has just a few counts. The chain recombines TRBV5-6 with TRBJ1-2, with D unresolved. Trimming removed 6 bases from V and 4 bases from J, with 13 bases in between. Germline lookup yields CDR1 SGHDT and CDR2 YYEEEE. The CDR3 is made up of 13 amino acids. CDR3 loop: CASTFSAPYGYTF. The CDR3 coding sequence is TGTGCCAGCACCTTCTCGGCGCCCTATGGCTACACCTTC.

This chain links TRBV2 with TRBJ1-2; unclear D gene. The CDR3 covers 12 residues. With 3 bases removed from V and 8 bases from J, the gap between germline ends came to 10 bases. Germline assignment: CDR1 SNHLY and CDR2 FYNNEI. In DNA, the CDR3 is TGTGCCAGCAGTGACAGATCGGGAGGCTACACCTTC. It codes for CASSDRSGGYTF.

The V call is TRBV19, the J call TRBJ2-5, with TRBD2 identical over 7 bases. Looked up from germline, CDR1 is LNHDA and CDR2 is SQIVND (reference sequence). The J segment lost 0 bases and the V segment lost 5 bases, leaving 6 bases of the junction unmatched. The CDR3 totals 15 residues. CDR3: CASSPPTSDQETQYF. The DNA of the CDR3 is TGTGCCAGTAGTCCCCCCACTAGCGACCAAGAGACCCAGTACTTC. Full variable domain (rest looked up from reference TRBV19 and TRBJ2-5): DGGITQSPKYLFRKEGQNVTLSCEQNLNHDAMYWYRQDPGQGLRLIYYSQIVNDFQKGDIAEGYSVSREKKESFPLTVTSAQKNPTAFYLCASSPPTSDQETQYFGPGTRLLVL.

This clonotype was seen at least ten times. The gene calls are TRBV7-7 and TRBJ2-4, with TRBD2 matching 10 bases. The CDR3 extends over 13 amino acids. The J segment lost 11 bases and the V segment lost 5 bases, leaving 6 bases of the junction unmatched. The V gene's germline CDR1 is SSHAT and CDR2 FNYEAQ (reference sequence). The CDR3 DNA is TGTGCCAGCAGCCCCGCAGCGGGGGGGCTTCAGTACTTC. It codes for CASSPAAGGLQYF.

This clonotype was seen a few times. This chain links TRBV10-3 with TRBJ1-4; 10 nucleotides align to TRBD1. The CDR3 has 13 amino acids. V was pared by 8 bases and J by 7 bases, with 4 bases of the junction left unmatched. Germline values: CDR1 ENHRY, CDR2 SYGVKD. CDR3 nucleotides: TGTGCCATCTCGGGACAGGGGACTGAAAAACTGTTTTTT. Amino acid sequence: CAISGQGTEKLFF.

The chain combines TRBV11-2 with TRBJ1-6; D is ambiguous. This CDR3 spans 12 amino acids. From germline, CDR1 is SGHAT and CDR2 FQNNGV. Trimming removed 5 bases from V and 8 bases from J, with 7 bases in between. The CDR3: CASSGTDSPLHF. CDR3 DNA sequence: TGTGCCAGCAGCGGAACAGATTCACCCCTCCACTTT.

The chain combines TRBV5-4 with TRBJ2-1; 7 bases are a match to TRBD2. Germline-derived CDR1 and CDR2 are SGHNT and YYREEE (reference sequence). Trimming removed 4 bases from V and 5 bases from J; junction bases left unmatched: 15. The CDR3 is 17 amino acids. The CDR3 spells CASSHPMGLPDNNEQFF. In DNA form, the CDR3 reads TGTGCCAGCAGCCATCCCATGGGACTACCGGATAACAATGAGCAGTTCTTC.